Listed below are T cell receptor beta chains from one sample, sequenced in a study of T cell responses to AZD1222 COVID-19 vaccine. Profiled with immunoSEQ multiplex PCR; TCRdb holds only in-frame clones, not every one. This table holds more than 100,000 clones, more than 70% found once. Sequencing used peripheral blood, obtained on day 0 of AZD1222 vaccination. These receptor sequences come from an adult in good health. Both conserved end residues are part of each CDR3. The D gene is left open where the match is weak. Clone size is stated in some rows and not others, as once, few, many or a class when expanded.

d_gene	v_gene	abundance	j_gene	len	CDR3nt	CDR3aa
NA	TRBV29-1	few	TRBJ1-4	13	TGCAGCGCCAGGACAGCAACTAATGAAAAACTGTTTTTT	CSARTATNEKLFF
TRBD1	TRBV15	NA	TRBJ1-1	16	TGTGCCACCAGCAGAGGCAGACAGGGGGCGCGGAATGAAGCTTTCTTT	CATSRGRQGARNEAFF
NA	TRBV5-1	NA	TRBJ1-6	16	TGCGCCAGCAGCTTGGGTGGTACCGAGGGTAATTCACCCCTCCACTTT	CASSLGGTEGNSPLHF
NA	TRBV6-5	NA	TRBJ2-6	13	TGTGCCAGCAGAAAGACAGAACCCAACGTCCTGACTTTC	CASRKTEPNVLTF
NA	TRBV10-3	once	TRBJ1-1	14	TGTGCCATCAGTGAGTCAAGGGAGAACACTGAAGCTTTCTTT	CAISESRENTEAFF
TRBD1	TRBV10-3	NA	TRBJ2-2	16	TGTGCCCTAGGACAGGGCTCAGCCCCGAACACCGGGGAGCTGTTTTTT	CALGQGSAPNTGELFF
NA	TRBV10-2	NA	TRBJ2-5	15	TGCGCCAGCAGTGAGTCGCGGACCCGACTAGGGACCCAGTACTTC	CASSESRTRLGTQYF
NA	TRBV4-2	NA	TRBJ2-7	14	TGTGCCAGCAGCCAAGAAGATGGGAACTACGAGCAGTACTTC	CASSQEDGNYEQYF
TRBD1	TRBV18	NA	TRBJ2-1	14	TGTGCCAGCTCTTGGGACAGCCTTGGGAATGAGCAGTTCTTC	CASSWDSLGNEQFF
NA	TRBV7-3	few	TRBJ2-3	14	TGTGCCAGCAGCGCCAGACAGAGCACAGATACGCAGTATTTT	CASSARQSTDTQYF
NA	TRBV19	NA	TRBJ1-4	15	TGTGCCAGTAGTATAGCAGCTGCAACTAATGAAAAACTGTTTTTT	CASSIAAATNEKLFF
NA	TRBV5-5	NA	TRBJ2-7	16	TGTGCCAGCAGCCCCACCTTATGGACGGGAAATTACGAGCAGTACTTC	CASSPTLWTGNYEQYF
NA	TRBV9	NA	TRBJ2-3	16	TGTGCCAGCAGCGTAGGCGGGACAGTCATCACAGATACGCAGTATTTT	CASSVGGTVITDTQYF
TRBD1	TRBV11-3	NA	TRBJ2-2	15	TGTGCCAGCTCTGAACCGGGACAGGGGGCCGGGGAGCTGTTTTTT	CASSEPGQGAGELFF
NA	TRBV7-6	NA	TRBJ2-6	12	TGTGCCAGCAGCTCTGGGGCCAACGTCCTGACTTTC	CASSSGANVLTF
TRBD1	TRBV7-9	NA	TRBJ1-4	16	TGTGCCAGCAGCCCAACGGCCGGGACAGAGGATGAAAAACTGTTTTTT	CASSPTAGTEDEKLFF
NA	TRBV28	NA	TRBJ1-6	16	TGTGCCAGCAGGAGGGGCGGGACCAGTGATAATTCACCCCTCCACTTT	CASRRGGTSDNSPLHF